The rows below give T cell receptor beta chains drawn from one sample of a study of vaccination and CD4 T cells after COVID-19. One entry per CDR3 protein, called by TCRdb with MiXCR from the PCR reads. This table holds about 15,000 distinct CDR3 sequences, roughly three fifths found once. Their cognate antigens are unknown. The sample in question was CD4+ T cells from blood, cultured in vitro, obtained after SARS-CoV-2 vaccination. The receptors originated from a human donor who had recovered from COVID-19. Each CDR3 is given with its conserved first and last residue. A D gene is named only where the DNA matches it firmly. Only some rows state a clone size, as once, few, many or a class for expanded clones.

clone_size,v_call,d_call,cdr3_length,j_call,cdr3_nt,cdr3_aa
.,TRBV6-1,.,13,TRBJ1-1,TGTGCCAGCGCCTGGAACGAAAACACTGAAGCTTTCTTT,CASAWNENTEAFF
once,TRBV19,.,15,TRBJ1-6,TGTGCCAGTAGTAATTCCGGGGGATCTAATTCACCCCTCCACTTT,CASSNSGGSNSPLHF
.,TRBV7-9,.,17,TRBJ1-1,TGTGCCAGCAGCTTAAGTAAATGGGGCAGGAGACGGACTGAAGCTTTCTTT,CASSLSKWGRRRTEAFF
.,TRBV11-2,TRBD1,14,TRBJ1-2,TGTGCCAGCAGCTCAAGACAGGGGAACTATGGCTACACCTTC,CASSSRQGNYGYTF
.,TRBV23-1,TRBD1,18,TRBJ2-5,TGCGCCAGCAGGGCGGGGGACAGGGAATCTCGGGGTAGGGAGACCCAGTACTTC,CASRAGDRESRGRETQYF
.,TRBV18,.,15,TRBJ1-6,TGTGCCAGCTCCCTCAGACCGGCAAATAATTCACCCCTCCACTTT,CASSLRPANNSPLHF
.,TRBV12-3/TRBV12-4,.,15,TRBJ1-2,TGTGCCAGCAGGCGGGGGAGTACGAGGGACTATGGCTACACCTTC,CASRRGSTRDYGYTF
few,TRBV28,.,11,TRBJ2-7,TGTGCCAGCAGTTTGAAGTACGAGCAGTACTTC,CASSLKYEQYF
few,TRBV2,.,13,TRBJ2-5,TGTGCCAGCAGTGGACAGTCTCAAGAGACCCAGTACTTC,CASSGQSQETQYF
.,TRBV7-8,.,14,TRBJ2-7,TGTGCCAGCAGCTTAGTCGTCAGCTCCTACGAGCAGTACTTC,CASSLVVSSYEQYF
.,TRBV7-2,TRBD1,15,TRBJ2-4,TGTGCCAGCAGCCGGGACAGGGGGACCAAAAACATTCAGTACTTC,CASSRDRGTKNIQYF
.,TRBV6-1,.,14,TRBJ1-5,TGTGCCAGCAGTGAAGGGACGGCCGGAGAGCCCCAGCATTTT,CASSEGTAGEPQHF
few,TRBV6-2/TRBV6-3,.,11,TRBJ1-2,TGTGCCAGCAGTTACAGGGATGGCTACACCTTC,CASSYRDGYTF
.,TRBV9,.,15,TRBJ2-5,TGTGCCAGCAGCGTAGAGGCAGGGAATGGAGAGACCCAGTACTTC,CASSVEAGNGETQYF
.,TRBV20-1,.,11,TRBJ1-2,TGCAGTGCTAGAGATGGGGGAGGCTACACCTTC,CSARDGGGYTF
few,TRBV6-5,TRBD1,14,TRBJ1-1,TGTGCCAGCAGTTATGGACAGGGGAACACTGAAGCTTTCTTT,CASSYGQGNTEAFF
few,TRBV20-1,TRBD2,18,TRBJ2-3,TGCAGTGCTAGAGAGTTGGGAGGGCTAGCGGGAGGCACAGATACGCAGTATTTT,CSARELGGLAGGTDTQYF
.,TRBV7-6,.,13,TRBJ2-1,TGTGCCAGCAGTCTCGGGAGAATGAATGAGCAGTTCTTC,CASSLGRMNEQFF
.,TRBV6-2/TRBV6-3,.,15,TRBJ1-5,TGTGCCAGCAGGCTTACGGGAGGGTGGAATCAGCCCCAGCATTTT,CASRLTGGWNQPQHF
.,TRBV6-2/TRBV6-3,.,16,TRBJ2-3,TGTGCCAACCTCCTCTGGGGGGGGGGCAGCACAGATACGCAGTATTTT,CANLLWGGGSTDTQYF
few,TRBV20-1,.,12,TRBJ1-1,TGCAGTGCCCGACAGATGAACACTGAAGCTTTCTTT,CSARQMNTEAFF
.,TRBV3-1,TRBD1,16,TRBJ1-6,TGTGCCAGCAGCCAACCTACCGGGACAGGGGATTCACCCCTCCACTTT,CASSQPTGTGDSPLHF
.,TRBV19,.,14,TRBJ1-2,TGTGCCAGTGCCGACAGGTGGACTAACTATGGCTACACCTTC,CASADRWTNYGYTF
.,TRBV6-2/TRBV6-3,.,16,TRBJ2-1,TGTGCCAGCAGATTCGACTGGGGCCGGAATGAGGATGAGCAGTTCTTC,CASRFDWGRNEDEQFF
.,TRBV30,.,15,TRBJ1-5,TGTGCCTGGAGTGTGGGGCAGTATAGCAATCAGCCCCAGCATTTT,CAWSVGQYSNQPQHF
.,TRBV20-1,.,14,TRBJ2-1,TGCAGTGCGAATCTACGGGGGGCCGGGAATGAGCAGTTCTTC,CSANLRGAGNEQFF
once,TRBV21-1,.,16,TRBJ2-3,TGTGCCAGCAGCAAAGCGGGGGGGGACCACACAGATACGCAGTATTTT,CASSKAGGDHTDTQYF
few,TRBV6-5,.,13,TRBJ1-1,TGTGCCAGCAGTTACAGGGGCATCACTGAAGCTTTCTTT,CASSYRGITEAFF
.,TRBV2,.,14,TRBJ2-3,TGTGCCAGCAGTGAATCCTGGGGCCCAGATACGCAGTATTTT,CASSESWGPDTQYF
.,TRBV6-2/TRBV6-3,TRBD1,14,TRBJ1-2,TGTGCCAGCAGAGAAAACGGACAGGGTGTGGGCTACACCTTC,CASRENGQGVGYTF
.,TRBV19,.,15,TRBJ1-5,TGTGCCACCCTCGACTCCCCCTATAGCAATCAGCCCCAGCATTTT,CATLDSPYSNQPQHF
.,TRBV20-1,.,14,TRBJ2-2,TGCAGTGCCGATGGACAACTTAACACCGGGGAGCTGTTTTTT,CSADGQLNTGELFF
.,TRBV20-1,.,11,TRBJ1-1,TGCAGTGCTAGAGTCGGGCCGCTTACCGGATTT,CSARVGPLTGF
.,TRBV6-2/TRBV6-3,.,13,TRBJ2-1,TGTGCCAGCAGGGGCAGGGTTTGGAATGAGCAGTTCTTC,CASRGRVWNEQFF
.,TRBV24-1,.,11,TRBJ2-3,TGTGCCACCAGTGTAGCAGATACGCAGTATTTT,CATSVADTQYF
.,TRBV7-2,TRBD1,17,TRBJ1-6,TGTGCCAGCAGCTTAGGGAGAACCGGGACAGGGGGTTCACCCCTCCACTTT,CASSLGRTGTGGSPLHF
once,TRBV20-1,.,15,TRBJ2-1,TGCAGTGCTAGACTCCCCAGGGGCTCCTACAATGAGCAGTTCTTC,CSARLPRGSYNEQFF
.,TRBV6-1,TRBD2,14,TRBJ2-1,TGTGCCAGCAGTGAATCGACTAGCGGGAGCAGGCGGTTCTTC,CASSESTSGSRRFF
few,TRBV6-1,TRBD1,15,TRBJ1-3,TGTGCCAGCAGTACTCCGACAGGGTGGGGAAACACCATATATTTT,CASSTPTGWGNTIYF
.,TRBV4-1,.,13,TRBJ1-2,TGCGCCAGCAGCCAAGATGGTTTCTATGGCTACACCTTC,CASSQDGFYGYTF